The 3 T cell receptor beta chains presented below share a single source sample, sequenced in a study of CD8+ T cells in alopecia areata listed by TCRdb under 2018. The library came from the immunoSEQ multiplex PCR assay. To provide template for TCR sequencing, every sample had RNA extracted and reverse transcribed into cDNA. TCRdb re-hosts the immuneACCESS table, in-frame sequences only. Its copies lack some clones; in the studies checked, an unresolved V gene accounts for under half of them, and the cause for the rest is not known. The sample table holds over 150,000 clones, of which approximately 53% were seen once. The leading ten clones occupy under 5% of the sample. Sequences were obtained from CD8+ T cells sorted from blood. The receptor set was obtained from a human donor in good health.

The V gene is TRBV29-1, the J gene TRBJ1-1, with no clear D. Trimming took off 7 bases at V and 8 bases at J, with 11 bases between the two ends. CDR3 size: 10 residues. CDR1 and CDR2 (germline): SQVTM, ANQGSEA. The CDR3 nucleotides are TGCAGCGCCGAGGACCGCGAAGCTTTCTTT. This sequence encodes CSAEDREAFF.

The V and J genes are TRBV2 and TRBJ2-4; no firm D call. Trimming left V 7 bases short and J 6 bases short, with 22 bases between. The CDR3 totals 16 residues. In germline, CDR1 is SNHLY, CDR2 FYNNEI. CDR3 sequence: CASTQSSRTLLNIQYF. CDR3 DNA: TGTGCCAGCACCCAATCCTCCCGGACCTTACTAAACATTCAGTACTTC.

On this clone: Other DNA sequences within the sample encode an identical CDR3. This rearrangement joins TRBV5-6 to TRBJ1-5; D is uncertain. Per the germline V gene, CDR1 is SGHDT and CDR2 is YYEEEE. V lost 0 bases and J 7 bases, leaving 5 bases between the germline ends. The CDR3 length is 12 residues. CDR3 sequence: CASSLGTQPQHF. CDR3 bases: TGTGCCAGCAGCTTGGGCACGCAGCCCCAGCATTTT.